A selection of T cell receptor beta chains follows, all from one sample in a study of cytomegalovirus exposure and HLA in healthy donors. Clones were read by immunoSEQ multiplex PCR, and TCRdb kept only the in-frame ones, dropping some. The sample holds some 120,000 clones, 60% to 85% seen once. Sequenced: PBMCs. Receptor source: a woman younger than 35 in good health and CMV-seronegative. Each CDR3 is given with its conserved first and last residue. The D gene is left open where the match is weak. Clone size appears in some rows only: once, few, many, or a class for an expanded clone.

D	J	V	size	DNA	CDR3
TRBD2	TRBJ2-3	TRBV28	-	TGTGCCAGCAGTGAGCGGGGGGGCGTCACAGATACGCAGTATTTT	CASSERGGVTDTQYF
-	TRBJ1-3	TRBV5-1	-	TGCGCCAGCAGCTTGGCCCGGGCAGGGTCAGGAAACACCATATATTTT	CASSLARAGSGNTIYF
TRBD1	TRBJ1-2	TRBV28	-	TGTGCCAGCAGTCGCGTACAGGGGGCGGACTATGGCTACACCTTC	CASSRVQGADYGYTF
-	TRBJ2-7	TRBV30	-	TGTGCCTGGAGTGTGCCAGGGGACTACGAGCAGTACTTC	CAWSVPGDYEQYF
-	TRBJ1-1	TRBV20-1	-	TGCAGTGCCTCAGGGGACACTGAAGCTTTCTTT	CSASGDTEAFF
TRBD2	TRBJ2-5	TRBV5-6	once	TGTGCCAGCAGCTTGATAGCGGGGGGAATACAAGAGACCCAGTACTTC	CASSLIAGGIQETQYF
TRBD1	TRBJ1-2	TRBV20-1	-	TGCAGTGCTGGTGACAGGGCTGGCTACACCTTC	CSAGDRAGYTF
TRBD1	TRBJ1-6	TRBV6-1	-	TGTGCCAGCAGTGGGGGACAGTACTCCTATAATTCACCCCTCCACTTT	CASSGGQYSYNSPLHF
TRBD1	TRBJ1-2	TRBV5-6	-	TGTGCCAGCCGCCTCTCCGGGACAGGGGATGGCTACACCTTC	CASRLSGTGDGYTF
-	TRBJ1-1	TRBV30	-	TGTGCCTGGACTACCAACAGGGTACCTGGTCTGAACACTGAAGCTTTCTTT	CAWTTNRVPGLNTEAFF
-	TRBJ1-3	TRBV9	-	TGTGCCAGCAGCGCAGACATTGGAAACACCATATATTTT	CASSADIGNTIYF
TRBD1	TRBJ2-2	TRBV7-9	-	TGTGCCAGCAGCCCAGGGTGGGGACAGACGGGGGAGCTGTTTTTT	CASSPGWGQTGELFF
-	TRBJ1-6	TRBV7-9	once	TGTGCCAGCAGCTTAAAACAGGATTATAATTCACCCCTCCACTTT	CASSLKQDYNSPLHF
-	TRBJ2-5	TRBV30	-	TGTGCCTGGAGCCGGGGGTGGGAGACCCAGTACTTC	CAWSRGWETQYF
-	TRBJ1-2	TRBV28	-	TGTGCCAGCCAAACAGGGAGCGGAGGCTACACCTTC	CASQTGSGGYTF
TRBD1	TRBJ1-6	TRBV5-6	few	TGTGCCAGCAGCTTGGTGACAGGGGGCGCGTTGGCACCCCTCCACTTT	CASSLVTGGALAPLHF
TRBD1	TRBJ2-3	TRBV29-1	-	TGCAGCGGTGGACAGGGCGAGGTCCTCACAGATACGCAGTATTTT	CSGGQGEVLTDTQYF
-	TRBJ2-7	TRBV5-1	-	TGCGCCAGCAGCTTGAGCGCGGGAACCTACGAGCAGTACTTC	CASSLSAGTYEQYF
-	TRBJ1-6	TRBV7-9	-	TGTGCCAGCAGCTTACCGCGGGATAATTCACCCCTCCACTTT	CASSLPRDNSPLHF
-	TRBJ1-2	TRBV6-5	-	TGTGCCTCCCGTCGGACAGCCGGGTATGGCTACACCTTC	CASRRTAGYGYTF
TRBD1	TRBJ1-1	TRBV6-6	-	TGTGCCAGCAGTTACGGGACAGGGCAGACTGAAGCTTTCTTT	CASSYGTGQTEAFF
-	TRBJ1-1	TRBV10-1	few	TGCGCCCGTGCGGGGAGGGGGAACACTGAAGCTTTCTTT	CARAGRGNTEAFF
-	TRBJ1-4	TRBV28	-	TGTGCCAGCAGCCACCACTCGGGGGGGAATGAAAAACTGTTTTTT	CASSHHSGGNEKLFF
-	TRBJ2-1	TRBV7-9	-	TGTGCCAGCAGCTTCTTCTCCTACAATGAGCAGTTCTTC	CASSFFSYNEQFF
-	TRBJ1-6	TRBV4-1	-	TGCGCCAGCAGCCAAGAGGACAGTTCGGGAAATTCACCCCTCCACTTT	CASSQEDSSGNSPLHF
TRBD1	TRBJ1-2	TRBV28	once	TGTGCCAGCAGTTCCGGGACAGGGGCAACAGGCTATGGCTACACCTTC	CASSSGTGATGYGYTF
TRBD1	TRBJ1-4	TRBV6-6	-	TGTGCCAGCAGTTCCCAGAAGGACAGGGAACTGTTTTTT	CASSSQKDRELFF
-	TRBJ1-2	TRBV2	-	TGTGCCAGCATAATCGGCGGTGCTAACTATGGCTACACCTTC	CASIIGGANYGYTF
-	TRBJ1-5	TRBV2	-	TGTGCCAGCAGTGCGGGGGGCGCAGGTCAGCCCCAGCATTTT	CASSAGGAGQPQHF
-	TRBJ2-1	TRBV10-3	-	TGTGCCATCAGTGAACGGGAGAATGAGCAGTTCTTC	CAISERENEQFF
TRBD1	TRBJ1-1	TRBV5-1	-	TGCGCCAGCAGCCCCCGGGACAGGGGTGTAGTGAGGACTGAAGCTTTCTTT	CASSPRDRGVVRTEAFF
-	TRBJ2-3	TRBV5-1	few	TGCGCCAGCAGCTTGGCCGGGGTAACTAGCACAGATACGCAGTATTTT	CASSLAGVTSTDTQYF
-	TRBJ1-4	TRBV7-2	few	TGTGCCAGCAGCCCCGACGGGGGGATCGGTGAAAAACTGTTTTTT	CASSPDGGIGEKLFF